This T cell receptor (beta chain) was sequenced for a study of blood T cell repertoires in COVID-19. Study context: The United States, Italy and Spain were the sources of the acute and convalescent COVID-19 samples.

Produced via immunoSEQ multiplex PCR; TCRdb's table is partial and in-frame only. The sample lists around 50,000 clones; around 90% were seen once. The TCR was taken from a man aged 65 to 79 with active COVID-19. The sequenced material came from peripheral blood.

The CDR3 DNA reads TGTGCCAGCAGTTTTTCGGGACAGGGACCAGATACGCAGTATTTT. It specifies CASSFSGQGPDTQYF. The rearrangement links TRBV27 to TRBJ2-3; TRBD1 matches 9 bases. The CDR3 loop spans 15 amino acids. The trim removed 3 bases at V and 4 bases at J, leaving 5 bases unmatched. Germline values: CDR1 MNHEY, CDR2 SMNVEV (reference sequence).